One T cell receptor (beta chain) is described in this entry. V lost 3 bases and J lost 7; bases outside the gene matches: 12. Per germline, CDR1 MGHDK and CDR2 SYGVNS. The CDR3 has 16 residues. Authors' analysis steps: Estimated nucleated cell counts came from reference gene primer amplification. Here immunoSEQ multiplex PCR was the method, and the copy in TCRdb shows in-frame clones only, minus some. That table supplies the V and J calls and clone size; D and trimming were determined from the DNA. The data hold 200,000 to 250,000 clones, with 85% to 90% observed a single time. This entry comes from a study of blood T cell repertoires in COVID-19. Study-level information: COVID-19 samples from acute and convalescent phases originated in the United States, Italy and Spain. In each case, the material was cDNA or gDNA derived from T cells, B-cell-depleted T cells, or PBMCs.

This TCR was sampled from a woman in her forties or fifties with acute or convalescent COVID-19. The chain uses TRBV25-1 and TRBJ2-5; TRBD1 matches at 9 bases. Sequences were obtained from peripheral blood. CDR3 bases: TGTGCCAGCAGTGACCCCGTGGGGGACAGGGATGGGACCCAGTACTTC. Encoded protein: CASSDPVGDRDGTQYF.